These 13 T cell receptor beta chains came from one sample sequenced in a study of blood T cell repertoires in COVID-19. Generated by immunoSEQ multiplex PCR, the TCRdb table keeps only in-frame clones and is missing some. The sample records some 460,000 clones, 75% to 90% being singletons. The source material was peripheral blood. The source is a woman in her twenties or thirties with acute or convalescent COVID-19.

The CDR3 DNA sequence: TGTGCCAGCAGCAAGGAAGGGGGATTGAACACCGGGGAGCTGTTTTTT. Protein sequence: CASSKEGGLNTGELFF. V gene TRBV11-2 combines with J gene TRBJ2-2; D is possibly TRBD1 (6 bases). Deletions cut 5 bases from V and 1 base from J, with 14 bases between. The CDR3 is 16 residues long. The germline gives CDR1 SGHAT, CDR2 FQNNGV.

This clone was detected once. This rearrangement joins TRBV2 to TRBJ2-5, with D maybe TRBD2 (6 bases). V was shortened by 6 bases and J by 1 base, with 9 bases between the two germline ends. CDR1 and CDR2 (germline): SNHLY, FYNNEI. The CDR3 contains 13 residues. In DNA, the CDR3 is TGTGCCAGCAGGAGGGACTCCCAAGAGACCCAGTACTTC. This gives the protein CASRRDSQETQYF.

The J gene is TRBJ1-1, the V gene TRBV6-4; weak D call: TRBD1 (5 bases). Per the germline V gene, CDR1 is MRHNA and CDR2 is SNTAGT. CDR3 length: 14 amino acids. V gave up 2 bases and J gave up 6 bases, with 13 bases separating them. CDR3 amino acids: CASSDRGDVSEAFF. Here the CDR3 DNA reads TGTGCCAGCAGTGACAGGGGTGATGTCTCTGAAGCTTTCTTT.

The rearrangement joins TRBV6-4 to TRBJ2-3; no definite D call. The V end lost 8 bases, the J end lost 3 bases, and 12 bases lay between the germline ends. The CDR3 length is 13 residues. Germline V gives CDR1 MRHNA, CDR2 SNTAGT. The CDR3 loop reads CASRERQTDTQYF. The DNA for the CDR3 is TGTGCCAGCCGAGAGAGGCAAACAGATACGCAGTATTTT.

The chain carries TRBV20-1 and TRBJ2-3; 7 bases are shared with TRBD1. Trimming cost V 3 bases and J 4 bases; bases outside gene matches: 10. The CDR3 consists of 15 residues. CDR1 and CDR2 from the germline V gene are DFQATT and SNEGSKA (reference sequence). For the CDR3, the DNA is TGCAGTGCTAGTAGACCCGGGACAGAGGCAGATACGCAGTATTTT. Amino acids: CSASRPGTEADTQYF.

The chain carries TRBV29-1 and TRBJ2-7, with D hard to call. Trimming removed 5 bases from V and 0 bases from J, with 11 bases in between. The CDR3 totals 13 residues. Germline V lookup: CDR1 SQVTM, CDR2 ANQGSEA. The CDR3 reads CSVTQPSSYEQYF. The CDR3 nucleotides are TGCAGCGTTACACAGCCGAGCTCCTACGAGCAGTACTTC.

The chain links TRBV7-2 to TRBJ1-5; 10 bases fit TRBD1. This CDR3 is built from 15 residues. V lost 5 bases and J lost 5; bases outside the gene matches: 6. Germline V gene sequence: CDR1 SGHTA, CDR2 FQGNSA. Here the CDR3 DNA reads TGTGCCAGCAGCCAATGGACAGGGGGGGATCAGCCCCAGCATTTT. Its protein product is CASSQWTGGDQPQHF.

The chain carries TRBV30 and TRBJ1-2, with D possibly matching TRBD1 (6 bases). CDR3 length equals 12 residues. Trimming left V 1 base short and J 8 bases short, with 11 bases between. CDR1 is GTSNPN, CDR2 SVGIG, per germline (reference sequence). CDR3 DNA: TGTGCCTGGAGTGCGGGGGGGCGAGGCTACACCTTC. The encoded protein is CAWSAGGRGYTF.

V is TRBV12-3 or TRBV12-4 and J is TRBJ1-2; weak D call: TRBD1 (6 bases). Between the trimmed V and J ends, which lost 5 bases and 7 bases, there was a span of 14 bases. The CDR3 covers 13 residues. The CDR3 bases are TGTGCCAGCAGTGTCAGGGGTGTGGGTGGCTACACCTTC. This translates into CASSVRGVGGYTF.

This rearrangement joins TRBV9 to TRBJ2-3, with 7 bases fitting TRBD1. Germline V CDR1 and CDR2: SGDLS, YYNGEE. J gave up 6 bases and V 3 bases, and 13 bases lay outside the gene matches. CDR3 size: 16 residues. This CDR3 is CASSARATGASDTQYF. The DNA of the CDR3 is TGTGCCAGCAGCGCCCGGGCCACAGGGGCCTCGGATACGCAGTATTTT.

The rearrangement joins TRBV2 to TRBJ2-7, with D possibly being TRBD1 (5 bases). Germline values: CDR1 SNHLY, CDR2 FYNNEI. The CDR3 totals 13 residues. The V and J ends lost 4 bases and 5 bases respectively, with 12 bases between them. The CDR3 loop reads CASSVQGSHEQYF. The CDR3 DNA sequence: TGTGCCAGCAGTGTGCAGGGTTCCCACGAGCAGTACTTC.

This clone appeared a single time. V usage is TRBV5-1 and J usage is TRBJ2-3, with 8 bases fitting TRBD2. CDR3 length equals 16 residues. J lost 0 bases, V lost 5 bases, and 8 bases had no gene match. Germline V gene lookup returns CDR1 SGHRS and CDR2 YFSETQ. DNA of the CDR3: TGCGCCAGCAGTTTACTAGCGGAGCTTAGCACAGATACGCAGTATTTT. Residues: CASSLLAELSTDTQYF.

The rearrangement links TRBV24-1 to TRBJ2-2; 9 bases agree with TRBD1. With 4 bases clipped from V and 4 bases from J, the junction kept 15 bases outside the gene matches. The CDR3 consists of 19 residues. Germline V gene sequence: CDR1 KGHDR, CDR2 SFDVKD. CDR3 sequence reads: CATSESPGQGGVRTGELFF. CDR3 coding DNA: TGTGCCACCAGTGAGTCACCGGGACAGGGAGGGGTTCGCACCGGGGAGCTGTTTTTT.